This entry lists 5 T cell receptor beta chains sequenced from one sample in a study of blood T cell repertoires in COVID-19. Only in-frame clones appear in the TCRdb table, and some are missing; sequencing was by immunoSEQ multiplex PCR. The sample has around 250,000 clones, about 83% seen once; the top ten hold around 7.9%. Sequenced material: peripheral blood. These receptor sequences come from a middle-aged man with active or convalescent COVID-19.

The chain uses TRBV27 and TRBJ2-1, with 9 nucleotides matching TRBD2. Germline trimming cut 2 bases from V and 5 bases from J; bases unmatched to any gene: 4. Germline-derived CDR1 and CDR2 are MNHEY and SMNVEV (reference sequence). The CDR3 is 15 residues long. The CDR3, as DNA: TGTGCCAGCAGTTTACAGCGGGGGGTTCACAATGAGCAGTTCTTC. This codes for CASSLQRGVHNEQFF.

CDR3 region: CASSLAGGYRAFF. Here the CDR3 DNA reads TGTGCCAGCAGCTTAGCTGGAGGGTATAGAGCTTTCTTT. The chain couples TRBV11-3 to TRBJ1-1; D is undetermined. There are 13 residues in the CDR3. Between the trimmed V and J ends, which lost 1 base and 10 bases, there was a span of 13 bases. Germline lookup yields CDR1 SGHNT and CDR2 YENEEA.

The V and J genes are TRBV12-3 or TRBV12-4 and TRBJ2-2; D is unresolved. The ends were cut back, 7 bases at V and 0 bases at J, with 6 bases in the middle. The CDR3 runs 13 residues. This chain's CDR3 is CASKHTNTGELFF. CDR3 nucleotides: TGTGCCAGCAAACACACGAACACCGGGGAGCTGTTTTTT.

The chain uses TRBV11-2 and TRBJ1-1, with 8 positions matching TRBD1. Germline-derived CDR1 and CDR2 are SGHAT and FQNNGV. The CDR3 has 14 residues. The J segment lost 4 bases and the V segment lost 2 bases, leaving 3 bases of the junction unmatched. The CDR3 spells CASSLQGAGTEAFF. In DNA form, the CDR3 reads TGTGCCAGCAGCTTACAGGGGGCTGGCACTGAAGCTTTCTTT. The whole variable domain, filled in from reference TRBV11-2 and TRBJ1-1, reads EAGVAQSPRYKIIEKRQSVAFWCNPISGHATLYWYQQILGQGPKLLIQFQNNGVVDDSQLPKDRFSAERLKGVDSTLKIQPAKLEDSAVYLCASSLQGAGTEAFFGQGTRLTVV.

The chain carries TRBV3-1 (or the pseudogene TRBV3-2) and TRBJ2-1; D is unclear. Deletions cut 3 bases from V and 4 bases from J, with 7 bases between. CDR1 is LGHDT, CDR2 YNNKEL, per germline (reference sequence). This CDR3 is built from 13 residues. CDR3 region: CASSHYAYNEQFF. The CDR3 DNA follows: TGTGCCAGCAGCCATTACGCGTACAATGAGCAGTTCTTC.